This TCR beta chain was sequenced during a study of human T cells and chemical hapten exposure. CDR3 length: 15 residues. V lost 1 base, J lost 0 bases, and 9 bases lay in between. The germline CDR1 and CDR2 sequences are SNHLY and FYNNEI. Study-wide results and limits: Expanded TCRs showed more large CDR3 clusters than pre-sensitization or healthy control sets.

As concerns this clonotype: The target antigen is unknown.

Time point specified: patch test 1, 2 weeks after DPC sensitization. As for treatment: therapeutic diphenylcyclopropenone sensitization with weekly scalp DPC. The study enrolled 18 to 70-year-old alopecia patients suitable for DPC. The authors' processing: Across samples, TCR counts had a median of about 92,000 and ranged from about 20,000 to 750,000. MiXCR was run by TCRdb on the RACE reads, yielding one entry per CDR3 protein. TCRdb, not the authors, supplied the V and J calls. The profile shows over 75,000 distinct CDR3 sequences, under 9% of them singletons. This specimen consisted of whole blood, obtained in connection with sensitization to the hapten diphenylcyclopropenone (DPC). This sequence joins TRBV2 and TRBJ1-1; D not certain. The source is a woman aged 30 to 39 with alopecia areata. Some clones in this sample may be carry-over from other donors' samples. As DNA, the CDR3 is TGTGCCAGCAGTGAAGAAGGACTCATGAACACTGAAGCTTTCTTT. It encodes CASSEEGLMNTEAFF. Combining the CDR3 with reference TRBV2 and TRBJ1-1 gives the whole variable domain EPEVTQTPSHQVTQMGQEVILRCVPISNHLYFYWYRQILGQKVEFLVSFYNNEISEKSEIFDDQFSVERPDGSNFTLKIRSTKLEDSAMYFCASSEEGLMNTEAFFGQGTRLTVV.